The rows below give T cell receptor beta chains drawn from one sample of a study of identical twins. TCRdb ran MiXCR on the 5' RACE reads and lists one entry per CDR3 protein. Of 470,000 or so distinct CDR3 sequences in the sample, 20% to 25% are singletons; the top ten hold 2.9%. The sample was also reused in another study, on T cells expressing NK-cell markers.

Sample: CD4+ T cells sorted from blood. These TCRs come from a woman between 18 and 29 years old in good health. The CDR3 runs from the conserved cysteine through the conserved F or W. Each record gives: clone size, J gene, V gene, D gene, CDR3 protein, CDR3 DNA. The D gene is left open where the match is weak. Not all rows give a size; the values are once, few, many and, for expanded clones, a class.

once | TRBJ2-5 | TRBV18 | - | CASSPAQVTLETQYF | TGTGCCAGCTCACCTGCCCAGGTGACACTAGAGACCCAGTACTTC
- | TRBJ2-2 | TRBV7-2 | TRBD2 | CASSSVGGTMEIGELFF | TGTGCCAGCAGCTCCGTCGGGGGGACTATGGAGATCGGGGAGCTGTTTTTT
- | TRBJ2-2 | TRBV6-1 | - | CASKDYLNTGELFF | TGTGCCAGCAAGGACTACCTGAACACCGGGGAGCTGTTTTTT
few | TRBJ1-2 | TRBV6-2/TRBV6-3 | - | CASSYLGPINGYTF | TGTGCCAGCAGTTACCTCGGACCGATCAATGGCTACACCTTC
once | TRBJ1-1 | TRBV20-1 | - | CSARDSASGPKRAFF | TGCAGTGCTAGAGATTCCGCCTCCGGGCCGAAGAGGGCTTTCTTT
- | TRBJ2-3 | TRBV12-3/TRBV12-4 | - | CASSPGLQGADTQYF | TGTGCCAGCAGTCCCGGCCTCCAGGGAGCAGATACGCAGTATTTT
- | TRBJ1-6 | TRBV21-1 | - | CASIIPEEGPLHF | TGTGCCAGTATAATTCCCGAGGAGGGACCCCTCCACTTT
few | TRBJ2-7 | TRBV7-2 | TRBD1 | CASSRGQGLYEQYF | TGTGCCAGCAGCCGGGGACAGGGTCTCTACGAGCAGTACTTC
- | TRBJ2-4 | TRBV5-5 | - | CASSHRGVLAKNIQYF | TGTGCCAGCAGCCATCGCGGAGTTCTAGCCAAAAACATTCAGTACTTC
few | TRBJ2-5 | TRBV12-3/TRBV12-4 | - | CASSFFGGQETQYF | TGTGCCAGCAGTTTTTTCGGGGGACAAGAGACCCAGTACTTC
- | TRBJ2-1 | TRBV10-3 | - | CAAGVPRSEQFF | TGTGCCGCCGGGGTCCCTCGAAGTGAGCAGTTCTTC
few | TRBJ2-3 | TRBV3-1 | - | CASSLNRDYTQYF | TGTGCCAGCAGCCTCAACAGGGATTATACGCAGTATTTT
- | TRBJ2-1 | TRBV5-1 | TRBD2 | CASSGTTSGGGYEQFF | TGCGCCAGCAGCGGGACGACTAGCGGGGGAGGGTATGAGCAGTTCTTC
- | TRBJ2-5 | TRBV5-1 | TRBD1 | CASSRYRGARETQYF | TGCGCCAGCAGCCGGTACAGGGGAGCTCGGGAGACCCAGTACTTC
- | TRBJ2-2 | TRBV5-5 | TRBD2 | CASAVPGLANTGELFF | TGTGCCAGCGCCGTCCCGGGACTAGCAAACACCGGGGAGCTGTTTTTT
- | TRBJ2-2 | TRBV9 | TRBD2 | CASSVGSSGRTGELFF | TGTGCCAGCAGCGTAGGGAGTAGCGGGAGAACCGGGGAGCTGTTTTTT
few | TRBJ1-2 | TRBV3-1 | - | CASSRDRLNYGYTF | TGTGCCAGCAGCCGAGACAGGCTTAACTATGGCTACACCTTC
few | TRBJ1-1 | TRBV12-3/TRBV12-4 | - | CASSLGDMNTEAFF | TGTGCCAGCAGTTTAGGCGACATGAACACTGAAGCTTTCTTT
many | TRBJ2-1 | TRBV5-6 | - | CASSLPPGSINEQFF | TGTGCCAGCAGCCTCCCCCCGGGATCGATCAATGAGCAGTTCTTC
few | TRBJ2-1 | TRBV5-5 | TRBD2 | CASSSGLAGSREQFF | TGTGCCAGCAGCTCGGGACTAGCGGGATCGCGGGAGCAGTTCTTC
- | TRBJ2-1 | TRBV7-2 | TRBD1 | CASSLDRDSSNEQFF | TGTGCCAGCAGCCTGGACAGGGATAGTAGCAATGAGCAGTTCTTC
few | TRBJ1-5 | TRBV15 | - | CATSRDSGGQPQHF | TGTGCCACCAGCAGAGATAGTGGTGGTCAGCCCCAGCATTTT
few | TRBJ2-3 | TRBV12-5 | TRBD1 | CASGLVLTGRVQDTQYF | TGTGCTAGTGGTTTGGTACTGACAGGGCGAGTTCAAGATACGCAGTATTTT
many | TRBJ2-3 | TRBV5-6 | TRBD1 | CASSPDRDTQYF | TGTGCCAGCAGCCCGGACAGGGACACGCAGTATTTT
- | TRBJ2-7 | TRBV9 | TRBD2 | CASSVAPTGGIGEQYF | TGTGCCAGCAGCGTAGCCCCCACCGGGGGGATCGGGGAGCAGTACTTC
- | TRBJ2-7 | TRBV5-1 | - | CASSLTPGYEQYF | TGCGCCAGCAGCTTGACGCCAGGCTACGAGCAGTACTTC
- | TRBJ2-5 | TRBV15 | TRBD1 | CATSRGDRGSRETQYF | TGTGCCACCAGCAGAGGAGACAGGGGCAGTCGAGAGACCCAGTACTTC
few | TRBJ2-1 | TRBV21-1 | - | CAPNPGVGMNEQFF | TGTGCCCCCAACCCAGGGGTCGGGATGAATGAGCAGTTCTTC
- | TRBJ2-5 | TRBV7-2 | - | CASSLVGKSRETQYF | TGTGCCAGCAGCTTAGTGGGCAAATCCCGGGAGACCCAGTACTTC
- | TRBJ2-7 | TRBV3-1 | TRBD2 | CASSQGAGRNSYEQYF | TGTGCCAGCAGCCAAGGAGCGGGGCGAAACTCCTACGAGCAGTACTTC
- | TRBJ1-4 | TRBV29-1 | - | CSVDGGRESNEKLFF | TGCAGCGTTGATGGAGGGAGGGAGTCTAATGAAAAACTGTTTTTT
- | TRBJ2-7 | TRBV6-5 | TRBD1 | CASSSRTGTHEQYF | TGTGCCAGCAGTTCCCGGACAGGGACTCACGAGCAGTACTTC
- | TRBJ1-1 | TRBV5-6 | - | CASSLWGENTEAFF | TGTGCCAGCAGCTTGTGGGGGGAAAACACTGAAGCTTTCTTT
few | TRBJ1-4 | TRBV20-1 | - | CSATQEWKLFF | TGCAGTGCCACCCAGGAGTGGAAACTGTTTTTT
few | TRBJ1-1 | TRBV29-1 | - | CSVEKAVMDAEAFF | TGCAGCGTTGAAAAGGCTGTAATGGACGCTGAAGCTTTCTTT
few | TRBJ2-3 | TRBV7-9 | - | CASIRSTTDTQYF | TGTGCCAGCATCCGGAGTACCACAGATACGCAGTATTTT
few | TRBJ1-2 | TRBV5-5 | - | CASSLNTGIYGYGYTF | TGTGCCAGCAGCTTGAACACAGGGATCTATGGCTATGGCTACACCTTC
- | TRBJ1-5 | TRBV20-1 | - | CSARRGYSNQPQHF | TGCAGTGCTAGAAGGGGGTATAGCAATCAGCCCCAGCATTTT
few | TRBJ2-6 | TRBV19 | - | CASTRVGQGTAGANVLTF | TGTGCCAGTACTCGGGTGGGGCAGGGAACTGCTGGGGCCAACGTCCTGACTTTC
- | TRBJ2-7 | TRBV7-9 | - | CASRPAGYSYEQYF | TGTGCCAGCAGGCCGGCCGGCTACTCCTACGAGCAGTACTTC
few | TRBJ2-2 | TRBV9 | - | CASSRGRSGGELFF | TGTGCCAGCAGCCGTGGTCGATCCGGCGGGGAGCTGTTTTTT
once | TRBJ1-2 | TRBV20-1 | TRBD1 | CSASGGQLYGYTF | TGCAGTGCTAGCGGGGGACAGCTCTATGGCTACACCTTC
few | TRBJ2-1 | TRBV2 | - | CASKDSMGLNEQFF | TGTGCCAGCAAGGACTCCATGGGACTTAATGAGCAGTTCTTC
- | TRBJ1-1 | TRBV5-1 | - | CASSSWMGDTEAFF | TGCGCCAGCAGCTCGTGGATGGGGGACACTGAAGCTTTCTTT
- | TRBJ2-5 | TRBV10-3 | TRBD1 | CAISRTGGGQETQYF | TGTGCCATCAGTAGAACAGGGGGCGGGCAAGAGACCCAGTACTTC
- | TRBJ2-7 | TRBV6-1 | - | CASGRVYEQYF | TGTGCCAGCGGCAGAGTCTACGAGCAGTACTTC
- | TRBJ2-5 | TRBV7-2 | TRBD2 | CASSLVGTSGEETQYF | TGTGCCAGCAGCTTAGTTGGTACTAGCGGGGAAGAGACCCAGTACTTC
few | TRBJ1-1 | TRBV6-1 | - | CASRFSRNTEAFF | TGTGCCAGCAGATTCAGCAGGAACACTGAAGCTTTCTTT
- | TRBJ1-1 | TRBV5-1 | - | CASSLAGSNTEAFF | TGCGCCAGCAGCTTGGCGGGATCGAACACTGAAGCTTTCTTT
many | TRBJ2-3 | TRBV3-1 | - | CASSQEEGGTDTQYF | TGTGCCAGCAGCCAAGAGGAAGGGGGCACAGATACGCAGTATTTT
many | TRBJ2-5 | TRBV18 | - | CASSRYQETQYF | TGTGCCAGCTCACGGTACCAAGAGACCCAGTACTTC
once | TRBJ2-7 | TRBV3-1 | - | CASSQVTREQYF | TGTGCCAGCAGCCAAGTCACGCGGGAGCAGTACTTC
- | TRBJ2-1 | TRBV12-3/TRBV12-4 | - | CASSPRGTFNYNEQFF | TGTGCCAGCAGTCCCCGCGGGACTTTTAACTATAATGAGCAGTTCTTC
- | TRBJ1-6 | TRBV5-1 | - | CASSLAVQSQGAPLHF | TGCGCCAGCAGCTTGGCCGTCCAGAGTCAGGGAGCGCCCCTCCACTTT